One sample yielded the 10 T cell receptor beta chains listed below, sequenced in a study of T cells in Graves' hyperthyroidism and ophthalmopathy. RNA transcripts yielded amplified TCR beta CDR3 regions. HTBI primers were used for first-round RT-PCR of the TCR CDR3. TCRdb passed the multiplex PCR reads through MiXCR, listing each CDR3 protein once. The sample shows over 700,000 distinct CDR3 sequences, about two fifths of them seen only once. The sequenced material came from blood. The receptors derive from a man in his late teens or twenties with Graves' hyperthyroidism.

This clonotype was found a few times. The gene calls are TRBV5-1 and TRBJ2-2; tentatively, D is TRBD1 (5 bases). Trimming removed 0 bases from V and 6 bases from J, with 12 bases in between. This CDR3 comprises 15 residues. Germline assignment: CDR1 SGHRS and CDR2 YFSETQ. This CDR3 reads CASSLVVEGAGELFF. The CDR3 region has the DNA TGCGCCAGCAGCTTGGTGGTGGAAGGGGCCGGGGAGCTGTTTTTT.

This clonotype was detected a few times. This chain connects TRBV7-9 to TRBJ2-5, with D possibly matching TRBD1 (5 bases). V was clipped by 0 bases and J by 2 bases, with 13 bases between them. Germline V lookup: CDR1 SEHNR, CDR2 FQNEAQ (reference sequence). This CDR3 has 16 amino acids. The CDR3 spells CASSLAPLGAQETQYF. CDR3 sequence (DNA): TGTGCCAGCAGCTTAGCCCCCTTAGGGGCTCAAGAGACCCAGTACTTC. Variable domain in full (rest from reference TRBV7-9 and TRBJ2-5): DTGVSQNPRHKITKRGQNVTFRCDPISEHNRLYWYRQTLGQGPEFLTYFQNEAQLEKSRLLSDRFSAERPKGSFSTLEIQRTEQGDSAMYLCASSLAPLGAQETQYFGPGTRLLVL.

CDR3 amino acids: CASKEQETQYF. CDR3 DNA sequence: TGTGCCAGCAAGGAGCAAGAGACCCAGTACTTC. The chain has TRBV6-2 or TRBV6-3 and TRBJ2-5, with D unresolved. The germline V gene has CDR1 MNHEY and CDR2 SVGEGT. This CDR3 comprises 11 residues. Trimming took off 7 bases at V and 2 bases at J, with 5 bases between the two ends.

This clonotype was seen repeatedly, ten times or more. V usage is TRBV7-2 and J usage is TRBJ2-7; 7 nucleotides line up with TRBD2. The CDR3 covers 14 residues. Germline V gene data show CDR1 as SGHTA and CDR2 as FQGNSA. V lost 7 bases, J lost 0 bases, and 6 bases stayed unmatched. CDR3 DNA sequence: TGTGCCAGCACCGTAGCGGGTAGCTCCTACGAGCAGTACTTC. It translates to CASTVAGSSYEQYF.

This clonotype was counted between two and nine times. The V and J genes are TRBV12-5 and TRBJ1-5; D gene unclear. V shed 1 base and J shed 2 bases, with 6 bases lying between them. Germline values: CDR1 LGHNT, CDR2 FRNRAP. The CDR3 has 14 residues. CDR3 DNA sequence: TGTGCTAGTGGTTTGGACGGGGGCAATCAGCCCCAGCATTTT. Protein sequence: CASGLDGGNQPQHF.

The chain joins TRBV7-4 to TRBJ1-5, with 8 bases lining up with TRBD1. The CDR3 is made up of 17 amino acids. With 3 bases clipped from V and 5 bases from J, the junction kept 12 bases outside the gene matches. Germline V lookup: CDR1 SGHVT, CDR2 SQSDAQ. CDR3 loop: CASSFTGGERPDQPQHF. CDR3 nucleotide sequence: TGTGCCAGCAGCTTTACAGGGGGGGAGCGACCTGATCAGCCCCAGCATTTT.

As regards this clonotype: This may arise from a read error, as a much more abundant clone is one base away. The gene calls are TRBV29-1 and TRBJ2-7; D gene uncertain. The CDR3 contains 12 residues. The germline V gene has CDR1 SQVTM and CDR2 ANQGSEA. For the CDR3, the DNA is TGCAGCGTTCTTTCTGGGAATTACGAGCAGTGCTTC. The encoded protein is CSVLSGNYEQCF.

This chain connects TRBV15 to TRBJ2-5, with D tentatively TRBD1 (6 bases). Germline-derived CDR1 and CDR2 are LNHNV and YYDKDF (reference sequence). V lost 1 base and J 3 bases, leaving 24 bases between the germline ends. This CDR3 contains 19 residues. CDR3 residues: CATSRAVMPGQGRKETQYF. The DNA of the CDR3 is TGTGCCACCAGCAGAGCAGTGATGCCGGGACAAGGGAGAAAAGAGACCCAGTACTTC.

In its sample, this clonotype was seen a few times. V and J are TRBV13 and TRBJ2-5; no clear D gene. Per germline, CDR1 PRHDT and CDR2 FYEKMQ (reference sequence). V lost 3 bases and J 0 bases, leaving 14 bases between the germline ends. This CDR3 has 16 residues. For the CDR3, the DNA is TGTGCCAGCAGCTTGAGCGCAGGCACCAACCAAGAGACCCAGTACTTC. Amino acid sequence: CASSLSAGTNQETQYF.

This clonotype has ten or more counts. V and J are TRBV29-1 and TRBJ1-1; no definite D call. Trimming left V 7 bases short and J 0 bases short, with 9 bases between. Germline CDR1 SQVTM, CDR2 ANQGSEA. This CDR3 comprises 12 residues. CDR3: CSAVQVNTEAFF. CDR3 nucleotide sequence: TGCAGCGCTGTACAAGTGAACACTGAAGCTTTCTTT.